This T cell receptor beta chain was identified during a study of blood T cell repertoires in COVID-19. The wider study: Samples taken during acute and convalescent COVID-19 were collected in the United States, Italy and Spain. Nucleic acid was either cDNA or gDNA, and it came from T cells, B-cell-depleted T cells, or PBMCs.

Data came from immunoSEQ multiplex PCR; TCRdb stores just in-frame clones and leaves some out. The sample includes some 250,000 clones, approximately 80% of them seen just once. The CDR3 spans 11 residues. Germline CDR1 and CDR2: MNHNY and SVGAGI (reference sequence). The germline V and J ends were trimmed by 7 bases and 5 bases, with 7 bases remaining between them. This chain uses TRBV6-6 with TRBJ2-3; unclear D gene. The sequencing sample was made of peripheral blood. The sequence was collected from a woman of 80 years or more with acute or convalescent COVID-19. The CDR3 reads CASTHGDTQYF. In nucleotides, the CDR3 is TGTGCCAGCACCCACGGAGATACGCAGTATTTT.